This TCR beta chain is from a study of CD8 T cells in Susac syndrome. Study outcomes and limitations: The authors acknowledged that the study's TCR sequencing and HLA analysis involved relatively few individuals.

An input of roughly 0.5 to 1 ug of RNA was subjected to reverse transcription using random hexamers. TCRdb redid the calling of the immunoSEQ multiplex PCR reads with MiXCR, one entry per CDR3 protein. The sample records a few hundred thousand distinct CDR3 sequences, about 93% being singletons. The CDR3 runs to 16 residues. Per germline, CDR1 MGHRA and CDR2 YSYEKL. V was pared by 5 bases and J by 4 bases, with 18 bases between. In regard to this clonotype: The antigen is unknown.

This rearrangement joins TRBV4-1 to TRBJ1-3; no clear D. Material: CD4+ T cells from PBMCs. The clonotype originates from a human donor with multiple sclerosis. The CDR3, as DNA: TGCGCCAGCAGCTCTCCCCCGCAGGAGCTGGGAAACACCATATATTTT. Protein sequence: CASSSPPQELGNTIYF.